This is a list of T cell receptor beta chains from one sample in a study of blood T cell repertoires in COVID-19. The table came from immunoSEQ multiplex PCR; TCRdb's copy has only in-frame clones and leaves some out. The sample comprises roughly 100,000 clones, roughly four fifths of which are singletons, and under 5.5% rests with the top ten. The sequenced material came from peripheral blood. These TCRs come from a man at least 80 years old with COVID-19, enrolled during active disease. The CDR3 runs from the conserved cysteine through the conserved F or W. Clone size appears in some rows only: once, few, many, or a class for an expanded clone.

v_gene	j_gene	abundance	CDR3aa
TRBV9	TRBJ2-1	NA	CASSVDWAGIYNEQFF
TRBV2	TRBJ2-5	NA	CASGDGTEVETQYF
TRBV30	TRBJ1-5	NA	CAWSSWTGNQPQHF
TRBV19	TRBJ1-5	few	CASSIENTAGGEIYSNQPQHF
TRBV4-2	TRBJ1-4	few	CASSQGGSTNEKLFF
TRBV7-2	TRBJ1-2	NA	CASSLAAGPGYGYTF
TRBV5-1	TRBJ1-6	few	CASSFKPGQGAGSPLHF
TRBV7-9	TRBJ1-1	NA	CASSSTVNTEAFF
TRBV6-6	TRBJ1-1	NA	CASSRRAGTANTEAFF
TRBV27	TRBJ2-2	NA	CASSWDTGRELFF
TRBV6-4	TRBJ1-2	NA	CASSDPLSDRSNYGYTF
TRBV30	TRBJ2-7	NA	CASAGRGTYEQYF
TRBV27	TRBJ2-7	once	CARGLMDSYEQYF
TRBV4-2	TRBJ2-1	NA	CASSRVQLDGYNEQFF
TRBV5-1	TRBJ2-5	once	CASSTDRGETQYF
TRBV7-3	TRBJ2-2	NA	CASSLTPPGTPNTGELFF
TRBV6-6	TRBJ2-7	NA	CASSKSGVDYEQYF
TRBV5-1	TRBJ2-1	NA	CASTAVPLTGGFTYNEQFF
TRBV27	TRBJ2-1	NA	CASSLYPPGQSNEQFF
TRBV28	TRBJ1-4	NA	CASSPPGAGEKLFF
TRBV28	TRBJ1-5	NA	CATMTGGLGGPQHF
TRBV27	TRBJ2-7	few	CASSLSTGPYEQYF
TRBV19	TRBJ2-7	NA	CASSIDGTGPYEQYF
TRBV7-2	TRBJ1-2	NA	CASSLVPGQGTFSYGYTF
TRBV18	TRBJ2-5	NA	CASSPKLGQGYQETQYF
TRBV5-6	TRBJ2-5	NA	CASSLTGSKETQYF
TRBV9	TRBJ2-1	NA	CASSVGASPYNEQFF
TRBV19	TRBJ1-5	NA	CASSMTGDNQPQHF
TRBV6-6	TRBJ1-1	few	CASSRSTAAGDTEAFF
TRBV6-2/TRBV6-3	TRBJ1-1	NA	CASSSTETNTEAFF
TRBV9	TRBJ2-1	NA	CASSVLSGGGYNEQFF
TRBV5-6	TRBJ1-1	NA	CASSSRTEAFF
TRBV27	TRBJ2-7	NA	CASSLRGSQYEQYF
TRBV19	TRBJ1-4	NA	CASRKTGDNEKLFF
TRBV10-3	TRBJ2-1	NA	CAISPNRQEQFF
TRBV7-3	TRBJ2-7	NA	CASTIGISLVYEQYF
TRBV5-1	TRBJ1-6	NA	CASSEAQGTGSPLHF
TRBV7-3	TRBJ1-2	NA	CASSLAGGYGYTF
TRBV28	TRBJ2-3	few	CASRTPGDYTDTQYF
TRBV9	TRBJ1-2	once	CASSVAQGPRGYGYTF